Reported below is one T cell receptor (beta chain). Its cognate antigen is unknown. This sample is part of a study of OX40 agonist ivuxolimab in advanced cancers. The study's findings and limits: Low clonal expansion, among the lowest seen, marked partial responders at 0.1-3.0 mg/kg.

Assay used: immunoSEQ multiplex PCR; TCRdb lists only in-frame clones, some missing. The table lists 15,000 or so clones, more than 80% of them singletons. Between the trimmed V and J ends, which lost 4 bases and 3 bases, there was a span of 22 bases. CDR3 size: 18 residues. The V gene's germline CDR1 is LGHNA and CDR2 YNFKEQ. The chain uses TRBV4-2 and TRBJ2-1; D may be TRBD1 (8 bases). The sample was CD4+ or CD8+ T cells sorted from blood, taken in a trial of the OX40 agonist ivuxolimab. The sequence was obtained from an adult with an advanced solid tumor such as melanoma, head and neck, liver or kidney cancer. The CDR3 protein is CASSPHLADREGYNEQFF. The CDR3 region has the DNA TGTGCCAGCAGCCCCCACCTCGCGGACAGGGAGGGCTACAATGAGCAGTTCTTC.